A single sample gave rise to the 30 T cell receptor beta chains below, sequenced in a study of sequential checkpoint blockade in melanoma. Treatment denoted: randomized to nivolumab then ipilimumab (arm A) or the reverse (arm B). Sequencing used immunoSEQ multiplex PCR; TCRdb keeps in-frame clones, though not all of them. In the table there are some 22,000 clones, 65% to 85% of which are singletons. Sequencing used CD8+ T cells sorted from blood (inferred from file names), obtained from a patient given nivolumab and ipilimumab in sequence. Receptors originate from a human donor with melanoma.

This rearrangement joins TRBV27 to TRBJ2-5; 12 bases are a match to TRBD1. Trimming took 7 bases from V and 5 from J; bases not matched to a gene: 8. The CDR3 totals 15 residues. Germline CDR1 is MNHEY and CDR2 is SMNVEV (reference sequence). Here the CDR3 reads CASKGTGGSYETQYF. The DNA for the CDR3 is TGTGCCAGCAAAGGGACAGGGGGCTCTTATGAGACCCAGTACTTC.

The CDR3 DNA sequence: TGTGCCAGCAGCGGAGCGCTAGCGTTGTCCTACAATGAGCAGTTCTTC. This translates into CASSGALALSYNEQFF. This rearrangement joins TRBV5-4 to TRBJ2-1, with a weak D call TRBD2 (6 bases). Deletions cut 4 bases from V and 1 base from J, with 15 bases between. Germline V gives CDR1 SGHNT, CDR2 YYREEE (reference sequence). The CDR3 is 16 amino acids.

The chain has TRBV27 and TRBJ1-2, with TRBD1 identical over 7 bases. The CDR3 extends over 13 amino acids. V lost 2 bases and J lost 6; bases outside the gene matches: 3. Germline CDR1 reads MNHEY; CDR2 reads SMNVEV (reference sequence). The CDR3 sequence: CASSLTGVDGYTF. The CDR3 DNA is TGTGCCAGCAGTTTAACAGGGGTTGATGGCTACACCTTC.

The J gene is TRBJ1-1, the V gene TRBV5-1; unclear D gene. The CDR3 has 16 amino acids. The V end lost 1 base, the J end lost 2 bases, and 15 bases lay between the germline ends. The germline CDR1 and CDR2 sequences are SGHRS and YFSETQ. In DNA form, the CDR3 reads TGCGCCAGCAGCTTGTGGAGCGGACGTGGAAACACTGAAGCTTTCTTT. Protein product: CASSLWSGRGNTEAFF.

V usage is TRBV27 and J usage is TRBJ2-7, with TRBD1 identical over 9 bases. The J segment lost 4 bases and the V segment lost 5 bases, leaving 12 bases of the junction unmatched. Germline assignment: CDR1 MNHEY and CDR2 SMNVEV (reference sequence). This CDR3 has 16 residues. CDR3 nucleotide sequence: TGTGCCAGCAGTCTACTAGCCGGGACAGGGACATACGAGCAGTACTTC. This encodes CASSLLAGTGTYEQYF.

The chain combines TRBV2 with TRBJ2-5; 7 bases line up with TRBD1. Trimming cost V 11 bases and J 6 bases; bases outside gene matches: 12. The germline V gene encodes CDR1 SNHLY and CDR2 FYNNEI. The CDR3 has 13 residues. The CDR3 DNA follows: TGTGCCGGATTACTGACAGGGTCGCAGACCCAGTACTTC. Its translation: CAGLLTGSQTQYF.

V is TRBV2 and J is TRBJ1-4, with 9 bases lining up with TRBD1. The V gene's germline CDR1 is SNHLY and CDR2 FYNNEI. CDR3 length: 21 residues. After removal of 8 bases from V and 0 bases from J, the junction contained 22 bases not matched to a gene. This CDR3 reads CASCLMYQGQGIGSTNEKLFF. The CDR3 DNA reads TGTGCCAGCTGTCTAATGTACCAGGGACAGGGTATCGGTTCAACTAATGAAAAACTGTTTTTT.

This chain uses TRBV6-1 with TRBJ2-1; 9 nucleotides agree with TRBD1. The germline V gene has CDR1 MNHNS and CDR2 SASEGT. The CDR3 consists of 14 residues. V shed 5 bases and J 6 bases; nucleotides not matched to a gene: 5. The CDR3 bases are TGTGCCAGCAGTTTATGGACAGGGGTCAATGAGCAGTTCTTC. Translated: CASSLWTGVNEQFF.

This clone has a single count. The chain is built from TRBV30 and TRBJ2-7; D uncertain. This CDR3 region has 18 residues. Germline CDR1 and CDR2: GTSNPN and SVGIG (reference sequence). Between the trimmed V and J ends, which lost 0 bases and 5 bases, there was a span of 26 bases. This CDR3 is CAWSVDELAWAISNEQYF. The CDR3 region has the DNA TGTGCCTGGAGTGTAGATGAATTGGCATGGGCAATAAGCAACGAGCAGTACTTC. Together with reference TRBV30 and TRBJ2-7, the CDR3 gives the full variable domain: SQTIHQWPATLVQPVGSPLSLECTVEGTSNPNLYWYRQAAGRGLQLLFYSVGIGQISSEVPQNLSASRPQDRQFILSSKKLLLSDSGFYLCAWSVDELAWAISNEQYFGPGTRLTVT.

The gene calls are TRBV2 and TRBJ2-7; D is uncertain. Germline CDR1 and CDR2: SNHLY and FYNNEI. Trimming stripped 5 bases from V and 3 bases from J, with 5 bases between. The CDR3 runs to 11 residues. For the CDR3, the DNA is TGTGCCAGCAGTCCATTCTACGAGCAGTACTTC. Amino acids: CASSPFYEQYF.

This chain links TRBV13 with TRBJ2-1; TRBD1 matches at 8 bases. Germline trimming cut 1 base from V and 4 bases from J; bases unmatched to any gene: 9. Germline CDR1 PRHDT, CDR2 FYEKMQ (reference sequence). This CDR3 has 17 amino acids. CDR3 protein: CASSLEQGGIDYNEQFF. CDR3 DNA sequence: TGTGCCAGCAGCTTAGAACAGGGGGGAATAGATTACAATGAGCAGTTCTTC.

The rearrangement joins TRBV7-8 to TRBJ1-5, with 8 bases lining up with TRBD1. This CDR3 is 15 amino acids long. Germline assignment: CDR1 SGHVS and CDR2 FQNEAQ. V gave up 4 bases and J gave up 7 bases; unmatched junction bases: 9. CDR3 sequence: CASSYHDRGRQPQHF. The CDR3 DNA follows: TGTGCCAGCAGCTACCACGACAGGGGAAGGCAGCCCCAGCATTTT.

V gene TRBV27 combines with J gene TRBJ1-5; D is undetermined. CDR3 length: 14 residues. Trimming shortened V by 3 bases and J by 0 bases, and 6 bases separated the two germline ends. Germline loops: CDR1 MNHEY, CDR2 SMNVEV (reference sequence). The CDR3 sequence: CASSFGDSNQPQHF. CDR3 bases: TGTGCCAGCAGTTTCGGGGATAGCAATCAGCCCCAGCATTTT.

This clone was recorded only once. V and J are TRBV27 and TRBJ2-5, with 9 nucleotides matching TRBD1. V shed 6 bases, J shed 2 bases, and the junction held 16 bases outside the gene matches. Germline CDR1 MNHEY, CDR2 SMNVEV (reference sequence). The CDR3 totals 18 residues. CDR3 coding DNA: TGTGCCAGCAGACTCCGGGGACAGGGACGGGGTCGACAAGAGACCCAGTACTTC. Protein: CASRLRGQGRGRQETQYF.

The chain uses TRBV6-5 and TRBJ2-7; 7 nucleotides match TRBD2. V was clipped by 6 bases and J by 4 bases; unmatched bases: 12. Germline CDR1 reads MNHEY; CDR2 reads SVGAGI. CDR3 length: 15 residues. The CDR3 loop is CASRFFGGGPYEQYF. As DNA, the CDR3 is TGTGCCAGCAGGTTCTTTGGCGGGGGACCGTACGAGCAGTACTTC.

The chain combines TRBV7-8 with TRBJ1-1; TRBD1 might be the D (5 bases). The CDR3 covers 13 residues. Germline values: CDR1 SGHVS, CDR2 FQNEAQ. The V gene lost 8 bases and the J gene lost 1 base, with 11 bases spanning the gap. The CDR3 is CASSGLENTEAFF. In nucleotides, the CDR3 is TGTGCCAGCTCAGGGCTGGAGAACACTGAAGCTTTCTTT.

This clone was picked up one time. V is TRBV11-2 and J is TRBJ2-7; D gene uncertain. The CDR3 totals 14 residues. CDR1 is SGHAT, CDR2 FQNNGV, per germline. Trimming removed 3 bases at V and 2 bases at J, with 11 bases between. CDR3: CASSLLSSTYEQYF. Written as DNA, the CDR3 is TGTGCCAGCAGCTTGTTGTCTAGTACCTACGAGCAGTACTTC.

This chain joins TRBV28 and TRBJ2-3; TRBD2 is a possible D gene (5 bases). The germline V gene has CDR1 MDHEN and CDR2 SYDVKM. Trimming shortened V by 3 bases and J by 0 bases, and 10 bases separated the two germline ends. This CDR3 has 15 residues. The CDR3 sequence is CASSFRRTSTDTQYF. The CDR3 DNA follows: TGTGCCAGCAGTTTTCGCCGGACTAGCACAGATACGCAGTATTTT. The entire variable domain, with the rest obtained from reference TRBV28 and TRBJ2-3, is as follows: DVKVTQSSRYLVKRTGEKVFLECVQDMDHENMFWYRQDPGLGLRLIYFSYDVKMKEKGDIPEGYSVSREKKERFSLILESASTNQTSMYLCASSFRRTSTDTQYFGPGTRLTVL.

The V and J genes are TRBV5-5 and TRBJ1-1; 7 bases are shared with TRBD1. Trimming cost V 4 bases and J 7 bases; bases outside gene matches: 10. This CDR3 comprises 14 residues. Germline loops: CDR1 SGHKS, CDR2 YYEKEE (reference sequence). The CDR3, as DNA: TGTGCCAGCAGCATCGACAGGGCGGATGGTGAAGCTTTCTTT. Translated, it gives CASSIDRADGEAFF.

This sequence joins TRBV7-9 and TRBJ1-1, with D maybe TRBD1 (6 bases). CDR1 is SEHNR, CDR2 FQNEAQ, per germline (reference sequence). With 6 bases removed from V and 4 bases from J, the gap between germline ends came to 24 bases. The CDR3 is made up of 17 amino acids. The CDR3 DNA follows: TGTGCCAGCAGTCTGGGACGGGTGGTAAGGGGGGGCACTGAAGCTTTCTTT. It codes for CASSLGRVVRGGTEAFF.

This sequence joins TRBV27 and TRBJ2-7; TRBD1 matches 9 bases. This CDR3 comprises 16 residues. Per the germline V gene, CDR1 is MNHEY and CDR2 is SMNVEV (reference sequence). The trim removed 3 bases at V and 3 bases at J, leaving 9 bases unmatched. CDR3 loop: CASSFLNPGQGYEQYF. For the CDR3, the DNA is TGTGCCAGCAGTTTCCTCAACCCGGGACAGGGCTACGAGCAGTACTTC.

This sequence joins TRBV5-1 and TRBJ2-1, with TRBD1 matching over 9 bases. V shed 1 base, J shed 1 base, and the junction held 3 bases outside the gene matches. The CDR3 is 16 amino acids. Germline V gives CDR1 SGHRS, CDR2 YFSETQ. The CDR3 sequence: CASSLRGTGSYNEQFF. Written as DNA, the CDR3 is TGCGCCAGCAGCTTGCGAGGGACAGGGTCCTACAATGAGCAGTTCTTC.

The gene calls are TRBV13 and TRBJ1-4; TRBD1 agrees at 8 bases. The CDR3 sequence is 16 residues long. Per germline, CDR1 PRHDT and CDR2 FYEKMQ (reference sequence). V lost 6 bases and J lost 7; bases outside the gene matches: 13. The CDR3 coding sequence is TGTGCCAGCAGTCCCCGGGGCCAGGGGGCGGCTGAAAAACTGTTTTTT. Translation gives CASSPRGQGAAEKLFF.

The chain couples TRBV5-5 to TRBJ1-1; the D is unclear. CDR3 length: 15 residues. The germline V gene encodes CDR1 SGHKS and CDR2 YYEKEE (reference sequence). Trimming stripped 0 bases from V and 0 bases from J, with 9 bases between. The CDR3 DNA follows: TGTGCCAGCAGCTTGGATCCAGGCCTGAACACTGAAGCTTTCTTT. Residues: CASSLDPGLNTEAFF.

This clone was seen a handful of times. The chain combines TRBV9 with TRBJ2-7; a possible D gene is TRBD2 (5 bases). Germline lookup yields CDR1 SGDLS and CDR2 YYNGEE. Deletions cut 0 bases from V and 2 bases from J, with 12 bases between. CDR3 length: 15 amino acids. The CDR3 DNA sequence: TGTGCCAGCAGCGTAGAAGGACTGCCAGCCTACGAGCAGTACTTC. Translating it yields CASSVEGLPAYEQYF.

This chain joins TRBV12-5 and TRBJ1-2; D gene ambiguous. Germline CDR1 LGHNT, CDR2 FRNRAP. This CDR3 is built from 16 residues. Between the trimmed V and J ends, which lost 2 bases and 2 bases, there was a span of 15 bases. CDR3 amino acids: CASGLSHGETNYGYTF. CDR3 coding DNA: TGTGCTAGTGGTTTGTCCCATGGGGAGACAAACTATGGCTACACCTTC.

The J gene is TRBJ2-3, the V gene TRBV19; 10 bases fit TRBD2. Per the germline V gene, CDR1 is LNHDA and CDR2 is SQIVND (reference sequence). After removal of 6 bases from V and 4 bases from J, the junction contained 10 bases not matched to a gene. This CDR3 contains 16 residues. CDR3 nucleotide sequence: TGTGCCAGTAGGGCCTGGCTAGCGGGAGAGGCAGATACGCAGTATTTT. Translation gives CASRAWLAGEADTQYF.

The V and J genes are TRBV6-6 and TRBJ2-5; 8 bases map to TRBD2. The CDR3 is made up of 15 amino acids. Losses at the gene ends were 4 bases for V and 5 bases for J; bases not matched to a gene: 9. From germline, CDR1 is MNHNY and CDR2 SVGAGI (reference sequence). CDR3 loop: CASSFPGTGGETQYF. CDR3 bases: TGTGCCAGCAGTTTTCCCGGGACGGGAGGGGAGACCCAGTACTTC.

This clone has more than one count but fewer than ten. For the CDR3, the DNA is TGTGCCAGCAGCGTCCAGGGGGCTCTTGAAAAACTGTTTTTT. Its protein product is CASSVQGALEKLFF. This chain uses TRBV5-8 with TRBJ1-4; 8 bases line up with TRBD1. The germline gives CDR1 SGHTS, CDR2 YDEGEE. The V and J ends lost 4 bases and 7 bases, in that order; junction bases with no gene match: 6. The CDR3 runs 14 residues. The entire variable domain, with the rest obtained from reference TRBV5-8 and TRBJ1-4, is as follows: EAGVTQSPTHLIKTRGQQATLRCSPISGHTSVYWYQQALGLGLQFLLWYDEGEERNRGNFPPRFSGRQFPNYSSELNVNALELEDSALYLCASSVQGALEKLFFGSGTQLSVL.

This chain links TRBV5-4 with TRBJ1-1, with no clear D. The CDR3 contains 13 residues. Trimming stripped 3 bases from V and 8 bases from J, with 14 bases between. CDR1 is SGHNT, CDR2 YYREEE, per germline (reference sequence). The CDR3 loop is CASSSTIVHEAFF. The CDR3, as DNA: TGTGCCAGCAGCTCGACAATTGTCCACGAAGCTTTCTTT.